This entry features one T cell receptor beta chain sequence. Its antigen remains unidentified. The method was immunoSEQ multiplex PCR; TCRdb's version includes in-frame clones alone and lacks a portion of them. The sample shows 150,000 to 180,000 clones, about 88% of them seen only once. V shed 7 bases and J shed 5 bases, with 12 bases lying between them. CDR1 is MNHEY and CDR2 is SVGAGI in the germline V gene. CDR3 size: 13 residues. This entry is derived from a study of T cell responses to AZD1222 COVID-19 vaccine. General study results and limits: Among vaccine-associated CD4 TCRs, coverage spanned spike, with dominance at 160-218 and 743-854. Spike-specific TCR breadth and depth both grew after two AZD1222 doses. Close to half of all spike-specific TCRs reportedly target regions of the variants that are unmutated. Recipients of AZD1222 seropositive at baseline numbered only six or seven.

Specimen: peripheral blood, collected after recovery from COVID-19. The chain links TRBV6-5 to TRBJ1-5; no clear D. This sequence was found in an adult who had recovered from COVID-19. The CDR3 reads CASTPSKDQPQHF. The CDR3 DNA follows: TGTGCCAGCACGCCCTCGAAGGATCAGCCCCAGCATTTT.